This T cell receptor beta chain is from a study of post-analysis software for immune sequencing data. CDR1 and CDR2 from the germline V gene are SQVTM and ANQGSEA. The CDR3 contains 15 residues. The ends lost 1 base at V and 4 bases at J; junction bases unmatched: 5. Every TCR beta cDNA library bore unique molecular identifiers. From the PCR reads, TCRdb called clonotypes with MiXCR, one entry per CDR3 protein. The sample carries roughly 400,000 distinct CDR3 sequences, about 39% recorded once. Comments on this clonotype: Its target is not known.

Study-wide findings and caveats: Significantly lower normalized Chao1 diversity was found in patients with multiple sclerosis relative to controls. Roughly 5 TRBV segments, TRBV5-6, TRBV5-1 and TRBV20-1 among them, were found more frequent in patients than controls.

The source of this sequence is a girl aged 2-10 years with multiple sclerosis. This chain uses TRBV29-1 with TRBJ2-3, with 10 bases that match TRBD1. Sequencing was done on a sample of blood. The CDR3 loop reads CSVEVGDRGADTQYF. Written as DNA, the CDR3 is TGCAGCGTTGAAGTAGGGGACAGGGGCGCAGATACGCAGTATTTT.